One sample yielded the 17 T cell receptor beta chains listed below, sequenced in a study of T cell clones after liver transplantation (dated by TCRdb to the late 2010s). Interpreted using the paper, the time point label stands for: pre-transplant. The library was made by the immunoSEQ multiplex PCR assay. TCRdb provides this immuneACCESS table in a form limited to in-frame rearrangements. Some clones are lacking; in checked studies, under half of them reflect an unresolved V gene, and why the rest are absent is not known. This sample lists around 60,000 clones; about 70% were detected once. 14% to 15% of the sample belongs to the ten largest clones. The sample was CD4+ T cells from blood, taken before liver transplant. The source of these receptors is a human donor who received a liver transplant.

This clone occurred a few times. The chain employs TRBV2 and TRBJ2-7, with 7 bases aligning to TRBD1. The length of the CDR3 is 14 residues. Looked up from germline, CDR1 is SNHLY and CDR2 is FYNNEI. The V segment lost 7 bases and the J segment 6 bases; nucleotides outside the gene matches: 12. CDR3 sequence reads: CASTAGTATVEQYF. In nucleotides, the CDR3 is TGTGCCAGCACTGCCGGGACAGCTACTGTCGAGCAGTACTTC.

The V and J genes are TRBV6-5 and TRBJ1-1, with no clear D. The V and J ends lost 2 bases and 1 base respectively, with 8 bases between them. Germline V gives CDR1 MNHEY, CDR2 SVGAGI. The CDR3 has 14 residues. The CDR3 here is CASSYIAANTEAFF. The CDR3 DNA follows: TGTGCCAGCAGTTACATCGCGGCGAACACTGAAGCTTTCTTT.

The chain is built from TRBV5-1 and TRBJ2-2; 11 bases align to TRBD1. In germline, CDR1 is SGHRS, CDR2 YFSETQ. The junction had 1 base not matched to a gene; V was cut back by 3 bases and J by 3 bases. CDR3 length: 15 residues. The CDR3: CASSWTGGDTGELFF. For the CDR3, the DNA is TGCGCCAGCAGCTGGACAGGGGGCGACACCGGGGAGCTGTTTTTT.

A few counts support this clone. The rearrangement links TRBV4-1 to TRBJ2-1; 9 bases align to TRBD2. Germline CDR1 is MGHRA and CDR2 is YSYEKL. The CDR3 length is 18 residues. Trimming cost V 1 base and J 3 bases; bases outside gene matches: 10. CDR3 protein: CASSQVKAGGGFYNEQFF. In nucleotides, the CDR3 is TGCGCCAGCAGCCAAGTTAAGGCGGGGGGGGGTTTCTACAATGAGCAGTTCTTC.

This clone occurred a few times. V gene TRBV2 combines with J gene TRBJ1-1; 8 bases are shared with TRBD1. With 4 bases clipped from V and 5 bases from J, the junction kept 3 bases outside the gene matches. Germline V lookup: CDR1 SNHLY, CDR2 FYNNEI. This CDR3 has 13 amino acids. The CDR3 here is CASSVQGETEAFF. The CDR3 nucleotides are TGTGCCAGCAGTGTACAGGGGGAGACTGAAGCTTTCTTT.

A single count supports this clone. The chain couples TRBV7-9 to TRBJ2-5; D might be TRBD2 (6 bases). Trimming removed 4 bases from V and 2 bases from J, with 17 bases in between. The CDR3 extends over 16 amino acids. The V gene's germline CDR1 is SEHNR and CDR2 FQNEAQ (reference sequence). CDR3 nucleotides: TGTGCCAGCAGCTCCTTTGGGTGGGGGGAACAAGAGACCCAGTACTTC. Translating gives CASSSFGWGEQETQYF.

This chain connects TRBV5-5 to TRBJ2-4; 10 positions agree with TRBD1. V dropped 4 bases and J dropped 5; count of bases not matched to a gene: 6. This CDR3 spans 15 amino acids. The germline CDR1 and CDR2 sequences are SGHKS and YYEKEE (reference sequence). The CDR3 sequence is CASSPRQGAQNIQYF. CDR3 sequence (DNA): TGTGCCAGCAGCCCCCGACAGGGGGCCCAAAACATTCAGTACTTC.

The chain employs TRBV11-2 and TRBJ1-5, with D possibly matching TRBD1 (5 bases). The germline V and J ends were trimmed by 3 bases and 3 bases, with 6 bases remaining between them. CDR1 SGHAT and CDR2 FQNNGV come from the germline V gene. The CDR3 has 13 amino acids. The DNA of the CDR3 is TGTGCCAGCAGCTTGGACACCAATCAGCCCCAGCATTTT. Encoded protein: CASSLDTNQPQHF.

This clone was counted ten times or more. Written as DNA, the CDR3 is TGTGCCAGCTCACTATCGACAGGCACAGATACGCAGTATTTT. Its translation is CASSLSTGTDTQYF. The chain employs TRBV18 and TRBJ2-3, with D possibly being TRBD1 (5 bases). Per the germline V gene, CDR1 is KGHSH and CDR2 is LQKENI. Trimming cost V 4 bases and J 1 base, with 9 bases left between them. The CDR3 extends over 14 amino acids. Looking up the rest from reference TRBV18 and TRBJ2-3 gives the full variable domain: NAGVMQNPRHLVRRRGQEARLRCSPMKGHSHVYWYRQLPEEGLKFMVYLQKENIIDESGMPKERFSAEFPKEGPSILRIQQVVRGDSAAYFCASSLSTGTDTQYFGPGTRLTVL.

This chain links TRBV7-8 with TRBJ1-3, with no clear D. Germline lookup yields CDR1 SGHVS and CDR2 FQNEAQ. The CDR3 has 16 amino acids. Trimming took off 3 bases at V and 2 bases at J, with 14 bases between the two ends. The CDR3 protein is CASSFREKLPGNTIYF. CDR3 nucleotide sequence: TGTGCCAGCAGCTTCCGGGAGAAGTTACCTGGAAACACCATATATTTT. The variable domain in full, with the rest retrieved from reference TRBV7-8 and TRBJ1-3, is GAGVSQSPRYKVAKRGQDVALRCDPISGHVSLFWYQQALGQGPEFLTYFQNEAQLDKSGLPSDRFFAERPEGSVSTLKIQRTQQEDSAVYLCASSFREKLPGNTIYFGEGSWLTVV.

This clone has just one count. CDR3 bases: TGTGCCAGCAGCTTGGGGGGGACAGGTCGCTCTGGAAACACCATATATTTT. It is translated as CASSLGGTGRSGNTIYF. The chain couples TRBV5-4 to TRBJ1-3, with TRBD1 identical over 8 bases. V lost 0 bases, J lost 0 bases, and 5 bases stayed unmatched. From germline, CDR1 is SGHNT and CDR2 YYREEE (reference sequence). This CDR3 region has 17 residues.

The chain uses TRBV7-9 and TRBJ1-2; the D gene is possibly TRBD1 (6 bases). Per germline, CDR1 SEHNR and CDR2 FQNEAQ (reference sequence). V was cut by 1 base and J by 8 bases, with 14 bases left in between. The CDR3 extends over 14 amino acids. CDR3 nucleotides: TGTGCCAGCAGCTTAGTCCAACAGGGCTACGGCTACACCTTC. It codes for CASSLVQQGYGYTF.

This chain connects TRBV10-3 to TRBJ1-1; tentatively, D is TRBD1 (6 bases). Germline-derived CDR1 and CDR2 are ENHRY and SYGVKD. The CDR3 has 13 residues. The V end was cut by 0 bases, the J end by 4 bases, with 6 bases between. The CDR3 spells CAISESGGTEAFF. The CDR3 nucleotides are TGTGCCATCAGTGAGTCAGGGGGCACTGAAGCTTTCTTT.

The CDR3 DNA reads TGCAGCGCCATACAGGGGGGAGGGGAAAAACTGTTTTTT. Protein sequence: CSAIQGGGEKLFF. This chain links TRBV29-1 with TRBJ1-4; TRBD1 matches at 8 bases. Germline CDR1 and CDR2: SQVTM and ANQGSEA. The ends lost 7 bases at V and 8 bases at J; junction bases unmatched: 9. The length of the CDR3 is 13 residues.

J is TRBJ2-1 and V is TRBV7-9, with 7 bases fitting TRBD2. Losses at the gene ends were 5 bases for V and 7 bases for J; bases not matched to a gene: 8. CDR3 size: 14 residues. CDR1 and CDR2 from the germline V gene are SEHNR and FQNEAQ (reference sequence). The CDR3 here is CASSPGGFRNEQFF. In DNA, the CDR3 is TGTGCCAGCAGCCCGGGGGGTTTTAGGAATGAGCAGTTCTTC.

In its sample, this clone was seen a few times. The V call is TRBV6-6, the J call TRBJ1-3; D unclear. The germline CDR1 and CDR2 sequences are MNHNY and SVGAGI (reference sequence). There are 15 residues in the CDR3. V was cut by 8 bases and J by 1 base, with 15 bases left in between. The DNA of the CDR3 is TGTGCCAGCGCGAGAGGCCCGGGATCTGGAAACACCATATATTTT. Its protein product is CASARGPGSGNTIYF.

This chain's CDR3 is CASIREVRNQPQHF. CDR3 bases: TGTGCCAGCATCCGCGAGGTCCGCAATCAGCCCCAGCATTTT. This chain links TRBV28 with TRBJ1-5; D unclear. The CDR3 consists of 14 residues. Trimming removed 7 bases from V and 2 bases from J, with 12 bases in between. Germline CDR1 reads MDHEN; CDR2 reads SYDVKM.